The text below deals with one T cell receptor (beta chain). Followed over time, Seattle patients had been enrolled while infection was active. As originally analysed: Estimation of nucleated cell counts relied on the amplification of reference gene primers. Assay used: immunoSEQ multiplex PCR; TCRdb lists only in-frame clones, some missing. V, J and clone size were drawn from that table, and D and trimming were deduced from the DNA. The repertoire holds 150,000 to 200,000 clones, with 80% to 90% as singletons. These data belong to a study of blood T cell repertoires in COVID-19. The wider study: Acute-phase and convalescent COVID-19 samples originated in the United States, Italy and Spain.

This CDR3 comprises 13 residues. V lost 1 base and J lost 5, with 9 bases in between. Per germline, CDR1 SGDLS and CDR2 YYNGEE. The chain is built from TRBV9 and TRBJ2-5, with D possibly TRBD1 on 5 matching bases. Input material: peripheral blood. The TCR was taken from a woman aged 40 to 50 with COVID-19, enrolled during active disease. The CDR3 nucleotides read TGTGCCAGCAGCGTAAGGGGTCAGGAGACCCAGTACTTC. Its translation: CASSVRGQETQYF. Filled out from reference TRBV9 and TRBJ2-5, the complete variable domain reads DSGVTQTPKHLITATGQRVTLRCSPRSGDLSVYWYQQSLDQGLQFLIQYYNGEERAKGNILERFSAQQFPDLHSELNLSSLELGDSALYFCASSVRGQETQYFGPGTRLLVL.